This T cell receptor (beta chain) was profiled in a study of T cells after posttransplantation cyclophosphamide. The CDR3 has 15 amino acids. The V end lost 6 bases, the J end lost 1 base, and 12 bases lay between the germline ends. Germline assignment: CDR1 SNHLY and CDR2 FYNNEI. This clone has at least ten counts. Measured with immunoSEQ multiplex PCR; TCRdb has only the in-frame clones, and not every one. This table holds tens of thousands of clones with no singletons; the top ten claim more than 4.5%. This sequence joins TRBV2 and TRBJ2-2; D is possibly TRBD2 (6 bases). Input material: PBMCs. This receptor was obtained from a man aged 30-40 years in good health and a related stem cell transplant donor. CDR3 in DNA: TGTGCCAGCAGGTCGGGGGACGGGAACACCGGGGAGCTGTTTTTT. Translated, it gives CASRSGDGNTGELFF.